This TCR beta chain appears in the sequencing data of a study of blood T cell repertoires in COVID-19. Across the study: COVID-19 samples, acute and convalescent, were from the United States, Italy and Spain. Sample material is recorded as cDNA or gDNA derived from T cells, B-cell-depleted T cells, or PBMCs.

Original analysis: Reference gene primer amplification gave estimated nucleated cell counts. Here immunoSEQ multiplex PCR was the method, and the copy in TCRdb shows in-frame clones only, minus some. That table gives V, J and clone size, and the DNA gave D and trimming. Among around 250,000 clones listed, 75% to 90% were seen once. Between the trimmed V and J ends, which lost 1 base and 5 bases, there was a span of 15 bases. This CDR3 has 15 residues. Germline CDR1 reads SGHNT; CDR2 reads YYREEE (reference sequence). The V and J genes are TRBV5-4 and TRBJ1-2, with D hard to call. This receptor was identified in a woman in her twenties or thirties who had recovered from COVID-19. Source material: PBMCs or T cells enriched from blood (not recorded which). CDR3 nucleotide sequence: TGTGCCAGCAGCTTGCCGATGGCGGAGTCATATGGCTACACCTTC. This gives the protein CASSLPMAESYGYTF.